Listed below are T cell receptor beta chains from one sample, sequenced in a study of shared clonotypes between healthy human individuals. The method was immunoSEQ multiplex PCR; TCRdb's version includes in-frame clones alone and lacks a portion of them. Among approximately 640,000 clones listed, about two thirds were seen once. The sample consisted of memory CD4+ T cells sorted from blood. All receptors come from a young woman in good health. Both conserved end residues are part of each CDR3. The D gene is left open where the match is weak. The listing skips clone size in some rows; elsewhere it reads once, few, many or a size class.

CDR3 length | J gene | D gene | V gene | clone size | CDR3 protein | CDR3 DNA
16 | TRBJ1-2 | - | TRBV5-1 | - | CASSSGQRAANYGYTF | TGCGCCAGCAGCTCAGGACAGCGAGCAGCTAACTATGGCTACACCTTC
16 | TRBJ1-1 | TRBD1 | TRBV27 | - | CASSQAGTGRNSEAFF | TGTGCCAGCAGTCAAGCCGGGACAGGGAGGAATTCTGAAGCTTTCTTT
16 | TRBJ2-7 | TRBD2 | TRBV28 | - | CASSSQVGAGVSEQYF | TGTGCCAGCAGTTCTCAGGTTGGGGCGGGAGTCTCCGAGCAGTACTTC
14 | TRBJ2-7 | - | TRBV6-1 | - | CASSEQPSSYEQYF | TGTGCCAGCAGTGAACAGCCCTCTTCCTACGAGCAGTACTTC
16 | TRBJ1-2 | - | TRBV4-1 | - | CASSPKAGTQNYGYTF | TGTGCCAGCAGCCCAAAAGCCGGGACCCAGAACTATGGCTACACCTTC
13 | TRBJ1-4 | TRBD1 | TRBV28 | - | CATQGGGNEKLFF | TGTGCCACCCAGGGGGGAGGTAATGAAAAACTGTTTTTT
16 | TRBJ2-3 | TRBD2 | TRBV4-1 | - | CASSQRTSRGTDTQYF | TGCGCCAGCAGCCAAAGGACTAGCCGAGGCACAGATACGCAGTATTTT
14 | TRBJ1-1 | - | TRBV11-2 | - | CASSFGWEVTEAFF | TGTGCCAGCAGCTTTGGGTGGGAGGTCACTGAAGCTTTCTTT
14 | TRBJ1-1 | - | TRBV18 | - | CASSPSRVGTEAFF | TGTGCCAGCTCACCGTCGCGGGTTGGCACTGAAGCTTTCTTT
14 | TRBJ2-3 | - | TRBV2 | many | CASSDRGSTDTQYF | TGTGCCAGCAGTGACCGCGGGAGCACAGATACGCAGTATTTT
15 | TRBJ2-2 | TRBD1 | TRBV6-5 | - | CASSRQGAATGELFF | TGTGCCAGCAGTAGACAGGGGGCTGCCACCGGGGAGCTGTTTTTT
12 | TRBJ2-1 | - | TRBV5-6 | - | CASSLGADEQFF | TGTGCCAGCAGCTTGGGTGCAGATGAGCAGTTCTTC
15 | TRBJ2-7 | - | TRBV28 | - | CASSFRGSRSYEQYF | TGTGCCAGCAGTTTTAGGGGGTCTCGCTCCTACGAGCAGTACTTC
14 | TRBJ1-3 | TRBD1 | TRBV9 | - | CASSGTGGGNTIYF | TGTGCCAGCAGCGGCACAGGGGGAGGAAACACCATATATTTT